The clone carrying this T cell receptor beta chain was seen only a few times. This same CDR3 is encoded by further DNA sequences in the sample. CDR1 is SGDLS and CDR2 is YYNGEE in the germline V gene. Trimming removed 4 bases at V and 8 bases at J, with 15 bases between. The CDR3 has 13 residues. Under the authors' procedure: Reference gene primers were amplified, and this amplification served to estimate nucleated cell counts. Data came from immunoSEQ multiplex PCR; TCRdb stores just in-frame clones and leaves some out. V, J and clone size are taken as reported in that table, and D and trimming were inferred from the DNA itself. In the table there are about 190,000 clones, over 75% of which are singletons. This sample stems from a study of blood T cell repertoires in COVID-19. The overall study: COVID-19 samples, acute and convalescent, were from the United States, Italy and Spain. PBMCs, B-cell-depleted T cells, or T cells were the source of the cDNA or gDNA that made up the material.

Sample: peripheral blood. The receptor comes from a woman aged 45-65 years with acute or convalescent COVID-19. This chain connects TRBV9 to TRBJ1-1; the D is unclear. This chain's CDR3 is CASSTKTGSEAFF. CDR3 DNA: TGTGCCAGCAGCACAAAAACCGGGTCCGAAGCTTTCTTT.